The 20 T cell receptor beta chains given below trace back to one sample, sequenced in a study of T-cell memory formation after mild COVID-19. TCRdb passed the 5' RACE reads through MiXCR, listing each CDR3 protein once. The sample consists of about 340,000 distinct CDR3 sequences, 13% of them appearing once. The sample consisted of PBMCs or a T cell subset sorted from them (not recorded which). The receptor set was obtained from a man aged 18 to 30 who had mild COVID-19 (a few samples of this study predate the infection). Cell type and time point are not known.

J is TRBJ1-1 and V is TRBV6-5; D possibly corresponds to TRBD1 (5 bases). The V end was cut by 6 bases, the J end by 3 bases, with 26 bases between. This CDR3 comprises 18 residues. Germline V gives CDR1 MNHEY, CDR2 SVGAGI. CDR3 bases: TGTGCCAGCAGCCGAGGGGCAGGAGGGATTGGGTACTACACTGAAGCTTTCTTT. This encodes CASSRGAGGIGYYTEAFF.

The sample holds one count of this clonotype. This sequence joins TRBV28 and TRBJ1-1; D is perhaps TRBD1 (6 bases). The CDR3 covers 13 residues. Germline values: CDR1 MDHEN, CDR2 SYDVKM. Trimming cost V 3 bases and J 8 bases, with 13 bases left between them. CDR3 in amino acids: CASSFGGDVEAFF. The CDR3 region has the DNA TGTGCCAGCAGTTTTGGGGGCGATGTAGAAGCTTTCTTT.

This clonotype was found a few times. The CDR3 reads CSVETLDTYNEQFF. CDR3 sequence (DNA): TGCAGCGTTGAAACCCTCGACACCTACAATGAGCAGTTCTTC. This rearrangement joins TRBV29-1 to TRBJ2-1; no firm D call. The CDR3 contains 14 residues. CDR1 and CDR2 (germline): SQVTM, ANQGSEA. V gave up 2 bases and J gave up 2 bases, with 10 bases separating them.

This clonotype was observed a few times. The chain couples TRBV6-6 to TRBJ1-5, with no clear D. This CDR3 is built from 16 residues. Between the trimmed V and J ends, which lost 2 bases and 2 bases, there was a span of 13 bases. Looked up from germline, CDR1 is MNHNY and CDR2 is SVGAGI (reference sequence). CDR3 amino acids: CASSYRSGEGNQPQHF. For the CDR3, the DNA is TGTGCCAGCAGTTACCGAAGCGGGGAGGGCAATCAGCCCCAGCATTTT.

The chain uses TRBV7-9 and TRBJ2-2; D may be TRBD1 (5 bases). The CDR3 length is 16 residues. Germline CDR1 is SEHNR and CDR2 is FQNEAQ (reference sequence). V was shortened by 1 base and J by 2 bases, with 11 bases between the two germline ends. CDR3 DNA sequence: TGTGCCAGCAGCTTAGAAGTGGGGCACAACACCGGGGAGCTGTTTTTT. As protein: CASSLEVGHNTGELFF.

In its sample, this clonotype was seen a few times. The V call is TRBV6-2 or TRBV6-3, the J call TRBJ2-5; the D is unclear. This CDR3 has 12 residues. V shed 6 bases and J shed 6 bases, with 11 bases lying between them. Germline V lookup: CDR1 MNHEY, CDR2 SVGEGT. This CDR3 reads CASRSDPKTQYF. In DNA, the CDR3 is TGTGCCAGCAGATCTGACCCAAAGACCCAGTACTTC.

This rearrangement joins TRBV6-4 to TRBJ2-1, with 8 nucleotides matching TRBD2. Germline trimming cut 0 bases from V and 8 bases from J; bases unmatched to any gene: 9. This CDR3 contains 16 residues. The germline V gene encodes CDR1 MRHNA and CDR2 SNTAGT. For the CDR3, the DNA is TGTGCCAGCAGTGACTCGCCAAGCGGGGGTAGCGATGAGCAGTTCTTC. Its protein product is CASSDSPSGGSDEQFF.

This clonotype was found a few times. This rearrangement joins TRBV21-1 to TRBJ1-2. TRBV21-1 is described as a pseudogene. This CDR3 region has 14 residues. The CDR3 nucleotides read TGTGCCAGCAGCAAAGACAGCTCTCGGGGTGGCTACACCTTC. Protein sequence: CASSKDSSRGGYTF.

The sample holds many counts of this clonotype. J is TRBJ2-3 and V is TRBV5-1; 8 bases match TRBD1. The CDR3 has 15 residues. Trimming took 2 bases from V and 1 from J; bases not matched to a gene: 3. The germline V gene has CDR1 SGHRS and CDR2 YFSETQ. CDR3 sequence (DNA): TGCGCCAGCAGCTTTACAGGGGGTGGCACAGATACGCAGTATTTT. Its translation is CASSFTGGGTDTQYF. The full variable domain, its missing parts supplied by reference TRBV5-1 and TRBJ2-3, is KAGVTQTPRYLIKTRGQQVTLSCSPISGHRSVSWYQQTPGQGLQFLFEYFSETQRNKGNFPGRFSGRQFSNSRSEMNVSTLELGDSALYLCASSFTGGGTDTQYFGPGTRLTVL.

The gene calls are TRBV6-2 or TRBV6-3 and TRBJ2-3; D call uncertain. CDR3 length: 16 amino acids. Germline CDR1 is MNHEY and CDR2 is SVGEGT. The ends were cut back, 3 bases at V and 6 bases at J, with 19 bases in the middle. The CDR3 sequence: CASSYGPVGSKDTQYF. The DNA for the CDR3 is TGTGCCAGCAGTTATGGGCCAGTAGGTTCCAAGGATACGCAGTATTTT.

This clonotype showed up many times. J is TRBJ1-6 and V is TRBV27; the D is unclear. Trimming removed 5 bases from V and 1 base from J, with 3 bases in between. CDR3 length: 13 residues. Germline lookup yields CDR1 MNHEY and CDR2 SMNVEV (reference sequence). For the CDR3, the DNA is TGTGCCAGCAGTCCGTCCTATAATTCACCCCTCCACTTT. Protein product: CASSPSYNSPLHF.

The chain is built from TRBV7-2 and TRBJ2-5; no reliable D call. The CDR3 loop spans 13 amino acids. Trimming left V 3 bases short and J 5 bases short, with 10 bases between. Germline V CDR1 and CDR2: SGHTA, FQGNSA. In nucleotides, the CDR3 is TGTGCCAGCAGCTTTGGTTGGTGGGAGACCCAGTACTTC. Residues: CASSFGWWETQYF.

V gene TRBV4-1 combines with J gene TRBJ2-5; 7 nucleotides match TRBD2. The germline CDR1 and CDR2 sequences are MGHRA and YSYEKL. Unmatched junction bases numbered 11, after V lost 3 bases and J lost 4 bases. This CDR3 comprises 16 residues. CDR3 DNA sequence: TGCGCCAGCAGCCACGGGGGGAGGATAGAGGGAGAGACCCAGTACTTC. This codes for CASSHGGRIEGETQYF.

The V and J genes are TRBV18 and TRBJ2-1; perhaps TRBD2 as D (5 bases). This CDR3 has 13 amino acids. V was shortened by 4 bases and J by 10 bases, with 14 bases between the two germline ends. The germline V gene encodes CDR1 KGHSH and CDR2 LQKENI. CDR3 nucleotide sequence: TGTGCCAGCTCACTGTGGCGACTAAGCGAGCAGTTCTTC. Protein: CASSLWRLSEQFF.

This clonotype has only a few counts. This rearrangement joins TRBV2 to TRBJ1-5, with unresolved D. Germline CDR1 SNHLY, CDR2 FYNNEI. This CDR3 comprises 14 residues. V gave up 8 bases and J gave up 2 bases, with 13 bases separating them. The CDR3 sequence is CASGPERGNQPQHF. The CDR3 DNA is TGTGCCAGCGGGCCCGAGAGGGGCAATCAGCCCCAGCATTTT.

This clonotype was observed at least ten times. The V call is TRBV3-1, the J call TRBJ2-2; perhaps TRBD2 as D (5 bases). The CDR3 has 14 residues. Trimming removed 6 bases at V and 4 bases at J, with 12 bases between. Per germline, CDR1 LGHDT and CDR2 YNNKEL (reference sequence). The CDR3 DNA reads as TGTGCCAGCAGTCGAGGGTCCGGCACCGGGGAGCTGTTTTTT. It yields the protein CASSRGSGTGELFF.

This clonotype was found a few times. The chain links TRBV27 to TRBJ1-2, with D perhaps matching TRBD1 (6 bases). This CDR3 has 13 amino acids. Trimming removed 5 bases at V and 6 bases at J, with 13 bases between. Germline V gene sequence: CDR1 MNHEY, CDR2 SMNVEV (reference sequence). The CDR3 loop is CASSQTTGNGYTF. CDR3 nucleotides: TGTGCCAGCAGTCAAACTACAGGGAATGGCTACACCTTC.

The V and J genes are TRBV20-1 and TRBJ2-1; D gene unclear. CDR1 and CDR2 (germline): DFQATT, SNEGSKA (reference sequence). The CDR3 covers 12 residues. V lost 7 bases and J lost 8, with 15 bases in between. CDR3 DNA: TGCAGTGTGGGGATGGGATCAGATGAGCAGTTCTTC. It yields the protein CSVGMGSDEQFF.

V is TRBV4-2 and J is TRBJ1-2, with D perhaps matching TRBD1 (6 bases). The V gene's germline CDR1 is LGHNA and CDR2 YNFKEQ. V was pared by 0 bases and J by 7 bases, with 15 bases between. CDR3 size: 15 residues. The DNA of the CDR3 is TGTGCCAGCAGCCAAGATTGGTCGGGGGCAGTTGGCTACACCTTC. Its translation: CASSQDWSGAVGYTF.

In its sample, this clonotype was seen a few times. The rearrangement uses TRBV29-1 and TRBJ2-5, with a tentative D call TRBD1 (5 bases). Germline CDR1 is SQVTM and CDR2 is ANQGSEA. The ends were cut back, 0 bases at V and 7 bases at J, with 15 bases in the middle. This CDR3 spans 14 amino acids. The CDR3 DNA follows: TGCAGCGTTGAAGATAGACTGGGGCTTAGGACCCAGTACTTC. The encoded protein is CSVEDRLGLRTQYF.